These 18 T cell receptor beta chains were sequenced from one sample in a study. TCRdb itself ran the 5' RACE reads through MiXCR, one entry per CDR3 protein. In the table there are about 40,000 distinct CDR3 sequences, approximately 17% of which are singletons. Sequenced material: naive CD4+ T cells sorted from a lymph node. Specified subset: naive CD4+ T cells, CD4+CD45RA+CD25-. Receptors originate from a female donor with breast cancer.

The sample holds many counts of this clonotype. The chain uses TRBV4-2 and TRBJ2-2, with TRBD1 matching 12 bases. This CDR3 spans 15 amino acids. Trimming cost V 1 base and J 7 bases; bases outside gene matches: 1. Germline lookup yields CDR1 LGHNA and CDR2 YNFKEQ. CDR3 sequence (DNA): TGTGCCAGCAGCCAAGGGGACAGGGGGCGCGGGGAGCTGTTTTTT. Encoded protein: CASSQGDRGRGELFF.

This clonotype was counted between two and nine times. The V and J genes are TRBV12-3 or TRBV12-4 and TRBJ1-4; no reliable D call. The CDR3 runs 13 residues. Trimming took off 4 bases at V and 11 bases at J, with 14 bases between the two ends. CDR3 bases: TGTGCCAGCAGTTCGGGCGGGGATTGGAAACTGTTTTTT. It codes for CASSSGGDWKLFF.

The rearrangement links TRBV6-2 or TRBV6-3 to TRBJ2-3; 10 nucleotides agree with TRBD2. Per the germline V gene, CDR1 is MNHEY and CDR2 is SVGEGT. The CDR3 spans 16 residues. V lost 5 bases and J lost 0; bases outside the gene matches: 5. CDR3 in DNA: TGTGCCAGCAGTCCCGGGACTAGCGCAAGCACAGATACGCAGTATTTT. As protein: CASSPGTSASTDTQYF.

This clonotype occurred a few times. The rearrangement uses TRBV7-2 and TRBJ1-1; tentatively, D is TRBD1 (6 bases). Germline V gene data show CDR1 as SGHTA and CDR2 as FQGNSA. Trimming cost V 1 base and J 3 bases, with 12 bases left between them. The length of the CDR3 is 15 residues. The CDR3 bases are TGTGCCAGCAGCTTAGTGGGGGCCGGGGACACTGAAGCTTTCTTT. Its translation: CASSLVGAGDTEAFF.

The chain joins TRBV6-1 to TRBJ1-1, with D perhaps TRBD1 (6 bases). Trimming stripped 11 bases from V and 10 bases from J, with 23 bases between. From germline, CDR1 is MNHNS and CDR2 SASEGT. This CDR3 has 13 residues. Written as DNA, the CDR3 is TGTGCCGTACTACCAACAGGGAGGGGTATAGCTTTCTTT. It codes for CAVLPTGRGIAFF.

This clonotype occurred a few times. In DNA, the CDR3 is TGCAGTGCTAGGACGGGAGGCACAGATACGCAGTATTTT. It is translated as CSARTGGTDTQYF. The V gene is TRBV20-1, the J gene TRBJ2-3; D is possibly TRBD2 (6 bases). V lost 3 bases and J lost 1, with 8 bases in between. Germline V gives CDR1 DFQATT, CDR2 SNEGSKA (reference sequence). CDR3 length: 13 amino acids.

This clonotype was detected ten times or more. This chain uses TRBV20-1 with TRBJ2-3, with no clear D. The CDR3 length is 11 residues. With 6 bases removed from V and 9 bases from J, the gap between germline ends came to 13 bases. Germline V gives CDR1 DFQATT, CDR2 SNEGSKA (reference sequence). CDR3 loop: CSALSVATQYF. The CDR3 nucleotides are TGCAGTGCCCTCTCGGTAGCAACGCAGTATTTT.

This chain uses TRBV2 with TRBJ1-3, with unresolved D. In germline, CDR1 is SNHLY, CDR2 FYNNEI. Trimming removed 1 base from V and 0 bases from J, with 7 bases in between. The CDR3 loop spans 15 amino acids. The CDR3 nucleotides read TGTGCCAGCAGTGAAGACGGGTTCTCTGGAAACACCATATATTTT. Protein product: CASSEDGFSGNTIYF.

The chain has TRBV7-2 and TRBJ1-1, with unresolved D. CDR1 is SGHTA and CDR2 is FQGNSA in the germline V gene. Deletions cut 5 bases from V and 4 bases from J, with 17 bases between. This CDR3 is built from 15 residues. The CDR3 DNA sequence: TGTGCCAGCAGCAAGCGACCGGGCTGGAGCACTGAAGCTTTCTTT. The encoded protein is CASSKRPGWSTEAFF.

The table lists this clonotype with many counts. The CDR3 spells CSARDRPRSSSSAFF. In DNA, the CDR3 is TGCAGTGCTAGGGACAGACCTAGGAGCTCTTCCTCAGCTTTCTTT. This chain uses TRBV20-1 with TRBJ1-1; possible D gene TRBD1, 6 bases. The CDR3 loop spans 15 amino acids. Germline V CDR1 and CDR2: DFQATT, SNEGSKA (reference sequence). V lost 3 bases and J lost 10, with 24 bases in between.

There are many counts of this clonotype. The chain uses TRBV6-2 or TRBV6-3 and TRBJ1-2; 7 bases line up with TRBD1. V dropped 5 bases and J dropped 4; count of bases not matched to a gene: 7. CDR3 length: 14 amino acids. Germline V gene lookup returns CDR1 MNHEY and CDR2 SVGEGT. The CDR3 DNA is TGTGCCAGCAGTAAGGGGACAGCTTTCTATGGCTACACCTTC. It is translated as CASSKGTAFYGYTF.

This clonotype was counted at least ten times. The chain uses TRBV5-1 and TRBJ1-1; a weak D match, TRBD1 (5 bases). From germline, CDR1 is SGHRS and CDR2 YFSETQ. The CDR3 runs to 15 residues. Deletions cut 0 bases from V and 1 base from J, with 10 bases between. The DNA for the CDR3 is TGCGCCAGCAGCTTGGCCGGGGCGGCGAACACTGAAGCTTTCTTT. Protein sequence: CASSLAGAANTEAFF.

As regards this clonotype: This could be a read error, since a much larger clone is one nucleotide away. The conserved phenylalanine or tryptophan normally closing the CDR3 is absent here, so this likely arose from a read error. V gene TRBV9 combines with J gene TRBJ1-1; maybe TRBD1 (6 bases). The germline V and J ends were trimmed by 2 bases and 2 bases, with 10 bases remaining between them. Germline assignment: CDR1 SGDLS and CDR2 YYNGEE. The CDR3 covers 14 residues. The CDR3 loop reads CASSVTGANTEAFC. In DNA form, the CDR3 reads TGTGCCAGCAGCGTCACGGGGGCTAACACTGAAGCTTTCTGT.

The chain carries TRBV4-2 and TRBJ1-1; D perhaps matches TRBD1 (5 bases). In germline, CDR1 is LGHNA, CDR2 YNFKEQ. The V and J ends lost 2 bases and 5 bases respectively, with 21 bases between them. This CDR3 has 17 residues. The CDR3, as DNA: TGTGCCAGCAGCCAACAGTATTCGAGGGCAGGGAGGACTGAAGCTTTCTTT. This sequence encodes CASSQQYSRAGRTEAFF.

The chain joins TRBV6-5 to TRBJ2-2; tentatively, D is TRBD1 (5 bases). This CDR3 spans 15 amino acids. Germline V gene sequence: CDR1 MNHEY, CDR2 SVGAGI. Trimming cost V 2 bases and J 1 base, with 8 bases left between them. The CDR3 loop reads CASSYNRLNTGELFF. The CDR3 coding sequence is TGTGCCAGCAGTTACAACAGGCTGAACACCGGGGAGCTGTTTTTT.

This clonotype was seen ten or more times. J is TRBJ2-7 and V is TRBV5-1, with TRBD2 identical over 14 bases. The CDR3 is 15 amino acids. After removal of 4 bases from V and 3 bases from J, the junction contained 3 bases not matched to a gene. Germline V lookup: CDR1 SGHRS, CDR2 YFSETQ. CDR3 protein: CASSRGLAGGYEQYF. The CDR3 DNA reads TGCGCCAGCAGCCGAGGACTAGCGGGAGGCTACGAGCAGTACTTC.

The chain carries TRBV30 and TRBJ1-5; TRBD1 might be the D (6 bases). CDR3 length: 15 amino acids. The V end lost 4 bases, the J end lost 0 bases, and 13 bases lay between the germline ends. Germline CDR1 is GTSNPN and CDR2 is SVGIG (reference sequence). CDR3: CAWTGQWNSNQPQHF. DNA for the CDR3: TGTGCCTGGACCGGACAGTGGAATAGCAATCAGCCCCAGCATTTT.

In this sample, this clonotype turned up many times. The V and J genes are TRBV20-1 and TRBJ1-2, with a weak D call TRBD1 (6 bases). V was pared by 2 bases and J by 4 bases, with 11 bases between. The CDR3 spans 13 residues. From germline, CDR1 is DFQATT and CDR2 SNEGSKA (reference sequence). In DNA, the CDR3 is TGCAGTGCTAGATTGTCACAGGGCTATGGCTACACCTTC. This codes for CSARLSQGYGYTF.